Below, 12 T cell receptor beta chains from the same sample are listed, as sequenced in a study of control samples from healthy donors and cancer patients. Only in-frame clones appear in the TCRdb table, and some are missing; sequencing was by immunoSEQ multiplex PCR. The repertoire includes 210,000 or so clones, 91% of them detected once, and approximately 2% sits in the top ten. Sequencing used blood. These receptors all come from a man aged 30-40 years in good health.

The chain couples TRBV12-5 to TRBJ2-1; TRBD2 is a possible D gene (6 bases). V lost 3 bases, J lost 3 bases, and 15 bases lay in between. The CDR3 contains 16 residues. Germline CDR1 reads LGHNT; CDR2 reads FRNRAP. The CDR3 coding sequence is TGTGCTAGTGGTTTAGGCGGGGACCCCTTCTACAATGAGCAGTTCTTC. It translates to CASGLGGDPFYNEQFF.

This clone was counted a few times. The chain uses TRBV2 and TRBJ2-3, with 11 bases aligning to TRBD2. The CDR3 runs to 16 residues. Germline V gene data show CDR1 as SNHLY and CDR2 as FYNNEI. Trimming cost V 7 bases and J 2 bases; bases outside gene matches: 8. The CDR3 coding sequence is TGTGCCAGCACCGGGGTTAGCGGGGGGGCCACAGATACGCAGTATTTT. Residues: CASTGVSGGATDTQYF.

J is TRBJ2-2 and V is TRBV6-4, with 14 bases matching TRBD2. The CDR3 runs 17 residues. The germline V gene has CDR1 MRHNA and CDR2 SNTAGT. V trimming: 4 bases; J trimming: 7 bases; junction bases outside the gene matches: 8. The CDR3 region is CASSAGLAGGRIGELFF. The CDR3 coding sequence is TGTGCCAGCAGTGCAGGACTAGCGGGGGGTAGAATCGGGGAGCTGTTTTTT.

This clone was found a few times. J is TRBJ1-2 and V is TRBV5-6; D remains ambiguous. The CDR3 consists of 12 residues. Trimming removed 0 bases from V and 4 bases from J, with 4 bases in between. Germline V gene data show CDR1 as SGHDT and CDR2 as YYEEEE. The CDR3 DNA reads as TGTGCCAGCAGCTTGGCGCTCTATGGCTACACCTTC. This translates into CASSLALYGYTF.

The rearrangement joins TRBV7-2 to TRBJ2-1; no reliable D call. The V end lost 2 bases, the J end lost 2 bases, and 1 base lay between the germline ends. The length of the CDR3 is 12 residues. Germline CDR1 reads SGHTA; CDR2 reads FQGNSA. Written as DNA, the CDR3 is TGTGCCAGCAGCTTACCCTACAATGAGCAGTTCTTC. This sequence encodes CASSLPYNEQFF.

The chain uses TRBV2 and TRBJ2-2; D possibly corresponds to TRBD2 (6 bases). Per germline, CDR1 SNHLY and CDR2 FYNNEI. The CDR3 covers 15 residues. With 4 bases removed from V and 4 bases from J, the gap between germline ends came to 13 bases. Here the CDR3 DNA reads TGTGCCAGCAGTGGGAGACTAGTTAGCACCGGGGAGCTGTTTTTT. It specifies CASSGRLVSTGELFF.

The chain links TRBV6-4 to TRBJ1-1; 8 positions agree with TRBD1. The J segment lost 12 bases and the V segment lost 3 bases, leaving 6 bases of the junction unmatched. Germline loops: CDR1 MRHNA, CDR2 SNTAGT. This CDR3 comprises 12 residues. The CDR3 loop reads CASSDPQGATFF. Written as DNA, the CDR3 is TGTGCCAGCAGTGATCCCCAGGGGGCGACTTTCTTT.

There are a few counts of this clone. The chain uses TRBV6-4 and TRBJ2-3; 9 bases agree with TRBD1. The junction had 5 bases not matched to a gene; V was cut back by 3 bases and J by 4 bases. This CDR3 contains 15 residues. The V gene's germline CDR1 is MRHNA and CDR2 SNTAGT. The CDR3 coding sequence is TGTGCCAGCAGTGAGGAGGACAGGGGCGCAGATACGCAGTATTTT. The encoded protein is CASSEEDRGADTQYF.

This chain links TRBV4-1 with TRBJ1-1; 7 bases are a match to TRBD1. Germline V gene lookup returns CDR1 MGHRA and CDR2 YSYEKL. V was clipped by 4 bases and J by 3 bases; unmatched bases: 5. There are 14 residues in the CDR3. Here the CDR3 DNA reads TGCGCCAGCAGCCTGGAACAGGGGCACACTGAAGCTTTCTTT. This translates into CASSLEQGHTEAFF.

The rearrangement links TRBV5-6 to TRBJ1-1; maybe TRBD1 (6 bases). Per germline, CDR1 SGHDT and CDR2 YYEEEE. CDR3 size: 14 residues. V was cut by 6 bases and J by 1 base, with 13 bases left in between. Written as DNA, the CDR3 is TGTGCCAGCATGGGGGCGCAGGGGAACACTGAAGCTTTCTTT. Amino acids: CASMGAQGNTEAFF.

This clone has just one count. V gene TRBV19 combines with J gene TRBJ2-4; D unresolved. The CDR3 extends over 15 amino acids. The germline V gene encodes CDR1 LNHDA and CDR2 SQIVND (reference sequence). V was pared by 1 base and J by 1 base, with 8 bases between. CDR3 sequence reads: CASSIVLGAKNIQYF. CDR3 sequence (DNA): TGTGCCAGTAGTATAGTCCTAGGGGCCAAAAACATTCAGTACTTC.

This rearrangement joins TRBV2 to TRBJ1-2; 11 bases map to TRBD1. V gave up 6 bases and J gave up 4 bases; unmatched junction bases: 7. Germline V lookup: CDR1 SNHLY, CDR2 FYNNEI. CDR3 size: 15 residues. DNA of the CDR3: TGTGCCAGCAGCAAGGAGGGACAGGGGGTCTATGGCTACACCTTC. Amino acids: CASSKEGQGVYGYTF.